A single sample gave rise to the 30 T cell receptor beta chains below, sequenced in a study of CD8+CD57+ T cells in acquired aplastic anemia (dated by TCRdb to the late 2010s). Patients chosen for sequencing had shown expansion of CD8+CD57+ cells by flow cytometry. Sequencing was carried out with an Illumina HiSeq 2000. TCR beta VDJ combination and CDR3 sequence profiling used genomic DNA as the template. TCRdb trimmed public reads at Q25 via fastp, called clones via MiXCR and kept in-frame beta chains. Entries are consolidated by CDR3 protein sequence, retaining the most common genes and DNA. For this sample there are 300,000 or so distinct CDR3 sequences; 45% to 65% appear just once. Clones ranked in the top ten supply roughly 1.3% of the sample. Sequenced input: sorted CD4+, CD8+, or CD8+CD57+ T cells (not recorded which) from PBMCs. The source is a human donor with aplastic anemia.

The CDR3 spells CSARSSGGNEQFF. The CDR3 coding sequence is TGCAGTGCTAGGAGTAGCGGGGGAAATGAGCAGTTCTTC. The rearrangement joins TRBV20-1 to TRBJ2-1; 9 nucleotides align to TRBD2. There are 13 residues in the CDR3. Unmatched junction bases numbered 4, after V lost 3 bases and J lost 7 bases. Per germline, CDR1 DFQATT and CDR2 SNEGSKA (reference sequence).

This clonotype was seen ten or more times. The rearrangement uses TRBV3-1 and TRBJ1-6; the match to TRBD1 covers 9 bases. The CDR3 spans 16 residues. Germline assignment: CDR1 LGHDT and CDR2 YNNKEL (reference sequence). The junction had 11 bases not matched to a gene; V was cut back by 5 bases and J by 9 bases. In nucleotides, the CDR3 is TGTGCCAGCAGCGGAAGTAGAGGGACAGGGCGTTCACCCCTCCACTTT. Translation gives CASSGSRGTGRSPLHF.

Notes on this clonotype: An end of the junction differs from the germline gene, which may be a read error. The rearrangement uses TRBV7-9 and TRBJ2-1; the D gene is possibly TRBD1 (6 bases). The CDR3 runs 14 residues. Germline V gives CDR1 SEHNR, CDR2 FQNEAQ (reference sequence). CDR3 loop: CASSSPGQHNEQFF. As DNA, the CDR3 is TGCGCCAGCAGCTCACCGGGACAACACAATGAGCAGTTCTTC.

The sample holds many counts of this clonotype. The rearrangement links TRBV11-2 to TRBJ1-1, with 7 bases fitting TRBD1. The CDR3 length is 15 residues. The junction had 7 bases not matched to a gene; V was cut back by 5 bases and J by 1 base. Germline V gene data show CDR1 as SGHAT and CDR2 as FQNNGV. CDR3 nucleotides: TGTGCCAGCAGCCTCACCCGGACAGGGAACACTGAAGCTTTCTTT. Its translation: CASSLTRTGNTEAFF.

In its sample, this clonotype was seen a few times. The chain employs TRBV20-1 and TRBJ2-5; 12 bases fit TRBD1. CDR1 is DFQATT and CDR2 is SNEGSKA in the germline V gene (reference sequence). V shed 5 bases and J 7 bases; nucleotides not matched to a gene: 8. This CDR3 contains 14 residues. CDR3 region: CSAFGTGGGVTQYF. The CDR3 nucleotides are TGCAGTGCTTTTGGGACAGGGGGCGGTGTGACCCAGTACTTC.

The count of this clonotype is one. The chain is built from TRBV7-2 and TRBJ2-1; no reliable D call. Trimming cost V 3 bases and J 5 bases, with 5 bases left between them. This CDR3 comprises 12 residues. Germline CDR1 is SGHTA and CDR2 is FQGNSA. The CDR3 nucleotides are TGTGCCAGCAGCTTTTTCAACAATGAGCAGTTCTTC. Translated, it gives CASSFFNNEQFF.

The chain employs TRBV10-3 and TRBJ2-2, with 10 positions matching TRBD2. Trimming cost V 5 bases and J 4 bases; bases outside gene matches: 1. This CDR3 has 14 residues. The V gene's germline CDR1 is ENHRY and CDR2 SYGVKD. Written as DNA, the CDR3 is TGTGCCATCAGTAAGCGGGAGGGCACCGGGGAGCTGTTTTTT. Its translation: CAISKREGTGELFF.

The rearrangement joins TRBV10-3 to TRBJ1-5; maybe TRBD1 (5 bases). This CDR3 has 14 amino acids. The V end was cut by 3 bases, the J end by 1 base, with 7 bases between. CDR1 is ENHRY, CDR2 SYGVKD, per germline. CDR3 DNA sequence: TGTGCCATCAGTGACTCAGGGAGCAATCAGCCCCAGCATTTT. Its translation is CAISDSGSNQPQHF.

In the case of this clonotype: The conserved phenylalanine or tryptophan is not found at the CDR3 terminus, so this likely reflects a read error. The chain joins TRBV2 to TRBJ1-2; D remains ambiguous. Germline-derived CDR1 and CDR2 are SNHLY and FYNNEI. The CDR3 totals 13 residues. The CDR3 region has the DNA TGTGCCAGCAGCGCCGCAGAAAACTACGGCTACACCCTC. Amino acids: CASSAAENYGYTL.

This clonotype has a handful of counts. V is TRBV5-1 and J is TRBJ2-5; D unclear. Trimming took 4 bases from V and 5 from J, leaving 9 bases between them. This CDR3 is 12 amino acids long. Germline V gene sequence: CDR1 SGHRS, CDR2 YFSETQ. The DNA of the CDR3 is TGCGCCAGCAGCCCCATGCCGGAGACCCAGTACTTC. Residues: CASSPMPETQYF.

This clonotype occurred a few times. The V call is TRBV29-1, the J call TRBJ2-7; possible D gene TRBD2, 5 bases. Trimming pared 8 bases from V and 2 bases from J, leaving 22 bases between. This CDR3 is built from 15 residues. The V gene's germline CDR1 is SQVTM and CDR2 ANQGSEA. This chain's CDR3 is CSSMIAKGGTYEQYF. DNA for the CDR3: TGCAGCTCGATGATAGCTAAAGGAGGAACCTACGAGCAGTACTTC.

This clonotype showed up many times. The rearrangement uses TRBV10-1 and TRBJ1-1; D gene ambiguous. This CDR3 contains 13 residues. V was cut by 6 bases and J by 1 base, with 9 bases left in between. Germline CDR1 is WNHNN and CDR2 is SYGVQD (reference sequence). The CDR3 is CASRAQWNTEAFF. CDR3 nucleotide sequence: TGCGCCAGCAGGGCCCAGTGGAACACTGAAGCTTTCTTT.

For this clonotype: This may stem from a read error, because a much larger clone lies one nucleotide away. J is TRBJ1-2 and V is TRBV12-3 or TRBV12-4; possibly TRBD1 for D (5 bases). There are 14 residues in the CDR3. DNA of the CDR3: TGTGCCAGCGGTTTAGGGGTCTCTAACTATGGCTACACCTTC. It yields the protein CASGLGVSNYGYTF.

V gene TRBV5-1 combines with J gene TRBJ2-1; 8 bases fit TRBD2. The CDR3 runs to 14 residues. The J segment lost 2 bases and the V segment lost 5 bases, leaving 3 bases of the junction unmatched. Germline V CDR1 and CDR2: SGHRS, YFSETQ. The CDR3 spells CASSTSGTYNEQFF. The CDR3 DNA reads TGCGCCAGCAGTACTAGCGGAACCTACAATGAGCAGTTCTTC. The full variable domain, its missing parts supplied by reference TRBV5-1 and TRBJ2-1, is KAGVTQTPRYLIKTRGQQVTLSCSPISGHRSVSWYQQTPGQGLQFLFEYFSETQRNKGNFPGRFSGRQFSNSRSEMNVSTLELGDSALYLCASSTSGTYNEQFFGPGTRLTVL.

The genes are TRBV24-1 and TRBJ2-3; D may match TRBD1 or TRBD2 (7 bases each). The V end lost 7 bases, the J end lost 4 bases, and 17 bases lay between the germline ends. The CDR3 is 15 amino acids. Germline V lookup: CDR1 KGHDR, CDR2 SFDVKD. DNA for the CDR3: TGTGCCACCAGCCGAGCGGGACAGCCTCCAGATACGCAGTATTTT. The encoded protein is CATSRAGQPPDTQYF.

The V and J genes are TRBV9 and TRBJ2-7; D gene unclear. V lost 0 bases to trimming and J lost 6 bases, with 13 bases between them. Germline V CDR1 and CDR2: SGDLS, YYNGEE. The CDR3 runs 14 residues. CDR3 nucleotide sequence: TGTGCCAGCAGCGTAGAGGGTAGAGGCCCCGAGCAGTACTTC. It translates to CASSVEGRGPEQYF. Filled out from reference TRBV9 and TRBJ2-7, the complete variable domain reads DSGVTQTPKHLITATGQRVTLRCSPRSGDLSVYWYQQSLDQGLQFLIQYYNGEERAKGNILERFSAQQFPDLHSELNLSSLELGDSALYFCASSVEGRGPEQYFGPGTRLTVT.

This clonotype was counted only a few times. V and J are TRBV7-9 and TRBJ1-5; possibly TRBD1 for D (6 bases). This CDR3 contains 15 residues. In germline, CDR1 is SEHNR, CDR2 FQNEAQ (reference sequence). V was clipped by 5 bases and J by 4 bases, with 15 bases between them. The CDR3 is CASSLGAGENQPQHF. In DNA form, the CDR3 reads TGTGCCAGCAGCCTCGGGGCAGGGGAAAATCAGCCCCAGCATTTT.

As to this clonotype: Germline is not matched at one junction end, which may reflect a read error. This chain uses TRBV20-1 with TRBJ2-7; a possible D gene is TRBD1 (6 bases). The CDR3 length is 14 residues. Germline CDR1 reads DFQATT; CDR2 reads SNEGSKA (reference sequence). Here the CDR3 reads CSALGQGRRYEQCF. The CDR3 DNA sequence: TGCAGTGCACTTGGGCAGGGGCGACGGTACGAGCAGTGCTTC.

This clonotype was seen ten or more times. The rearrangement uses TRBV5-1 and TRBJ1-4; 8 bases line up with TRBD1. Trimming cost V 0 bases and J 8 bases; bases outside gene matches: 9. The CDR3 sequence is 16 residues long. Germline V gene sequence: CDR1 SGHRS, CDR2 YFSETQ. Written as DNA, the CDR3 is TGCGCCAGCAGCTTGGGTGCAGGGGGCCTGGGAGAAAAACTGTTTTTT. As protein: CASSLGAGGLGEKLFF.

This chain connects TRBV7-2 to TRBJ1-1; D gene unclear. The CDR3 extends over 13 amino acids. V was clipped by 3 bases and J by 7 bases, with 12 bases between them. Germline CDR1 SGHTA, CDR2 FQGNSA. The CDR3: CASSFGQYGEAFF. In DNA, the CDR3 is TGTGCCAGCAGCTTCGGGCAATACGGTGAAGCTTTCTTT.

The chain combines TRBV5-1 with TRBJ2-3, with 11 bases that match TRBD2. Germline V gene sequence: CDR1 SGHRS, CDR2 YFSETQ. J was trimmed by 4 bases and V by 3 bases; bases with no gene match: 7. This CDR3 has 16 residues. CDR3 amino acids: CASSSELAGAADTQYF. For the CDR3, the DNA is TGCGCCAGCAGCTCGGAACTAGCGGGAGCGGCAGATACGCAGTATTTT.

This chain joins TRBV20-1 and TRBJ2-5; TRBD2 aligns across 11 bases. V shed 0 bases, J shed 5 bases, and the junction held 8 bases outside the gene matches. The V gene's germline CDR1 is DFQATT and CDR2 SNEGSKA (reference sequence). The CDR3 extends over 16 amino acids. This chain's CDR3 is CSARDGTSGSVETQYF. The CDR3 DNA reads TGCAGTGCTAGAGATGGTACTAGCGGGAGTGTGGAGACCCAGTACTTC.

This sequence joins TRBV20-1 and TRBJ1-1; D unclear. CDR1 is DFQATT, CDR2 SNEGSKA, per germline (reference sequence). The CDR3 spans 9 residues. Deletions cut 5 bases from V and 11 bases from J, with 9 bases between. As DNA, the CDR3 is TGCAGTGCTCGGGATGGGGCTTTCTTT. Protein product: CSARDGAFF.

This clonotype was recorded only once. Because the CDR3 is missing its conserved closing phenylalanine or tryptophan, this is likely a read error. The chain carries TRBV9 and TRBJ2-7; possibly TRBD1 for D (6 bases). CDR1 and CDR2 from the germline V gene are SGDLS and YYNGEE. The CDR3 contains 14 residues. Written as DNA, the CDR3 is TGTGCCTGCAGCATTGGACAGTCGTTCTACGAGCAGTACCTC. Encoded protein: CACSIGQSFYEQYL.

The CDR3 coding sequence is TGTGCCAGCACGGGACTCAGCACAGATACGCAGTATTTT. Translated, it gives CASTGLSTDTQYF. V gene TRBV2 combines with J gene TRBJ2-3, with D possibly matching TRBD2 (6 bases). CDR3 length: 13 residues. Germline V lookup: CDR1 SNHLY, CDR2 FYNNEI. The germline V and J ends were trimmed by 7 bases and 0 bases, with 8 bases remaining between them.

The J gene is TRBJ1-3, the V gene TRBV10-3; D remains ambiguous. The CDR3 sequence is 14 residues long. V lost 5 bases and J lost 2, with 10 bases in between. From germline, CDR1 is ENHRY and CDR2 SYGVKD. The CDR3 nucleotides are TGTGCCATCAGTCCTCGGACGGCTGGAAACACCATATATTTT. It is translated as CAISPRTAGNTIYF.

The CDR3 is CATKPGLAGNYGYTF. The CDR3 nucleotides read TGTGCCACAAAACCAGGACTAGCGGGAAACTATGGCTACACCTTC. The chain has TRBV14 and TRBJ1-2; D unclear. Germline lookup yields CDR1 SGHDN and CDR2 FVKESK. The CDR3 sequence is 15 residues long. V lost 10 bases, J lost 2 bases, and 20 bases lay in between.

In DNA form, the CDR3 reads TGTGCCAGCAGCTCCGACAACGAGAGGGGAGGGTTCGAGCAGTACTTC. This codes for CASSSDNERGGFEQYF. The chain joins TRBV5-8 to TRBJ2-7, with 7 bases fitting TRBD2. The ends lost 3 bases at V and 6 bases at J; junction bases unmatched: 15. Germline values: CDR1 SGHTS, CDR2 YDEGEE. CDR3 size: 16 residues. The complete variable domain, with remaining parts taken from reference TRBV5-8 and TRBJ2-7, reads EAGVTQSPTHLIKTRGQQATLRCSPISGHTSVYWYQQALGLGLQFLLWYDEGEERNRGNFPPRFSGRQFPNYSSELNVNALELEDSALYLCASSSDNERGGFEQYFGPGTRLTVT.

This clonotype has a single count. This rearrangement joins TRBV7-8 to TRBJ1-2; TRBD1 matches 9 bases. The germline V gene has CDR1 SGHVS and CDR2 FQNEAQ. V was clipped by 5 bases and J by 1 base; unmatched bases: 2. This CDR3 has 14 amino acids. The CDR3 nucleotides read TGTGCCAGCAGCGGACAGGGGTTTAACTATGGCTACACCTTC. Protein: CASSGQGFNYGYTF.

V is TRBV10-2 and J is TRBJ2-1, with D uncertain. The CDR3 sequence is 14 residues long. The V and J ends lost 8 bases and 0 bases respectively, with 11 bases between them. CDR1 WSHSY and CDR2 SAAADI come from the germline V gene. The DNA for the CDR3 is TGCGCCAGCCTGGGGTATAGCTCCTACAATGAGCAGTTCTTC. Its translation is CASLGYSSYNEQFF.